These T cell receptor beta chains were read from a single sample in a study of control samples from healthy donors and cancer patients. TCRdb's table, derived via immunoSEQ multiplex PCR, lists solely in-frame clones and lacks some. The repertoire holds about 170,000 clones, with just under 95% as singletons. The sequenced sample consisted of blood. These receptors came from a woman between 55 and 75 years old in good health. The CDR3 runs from the conserved cysteine through the conserved F or W. The D gene is left open where the match is weak. Expanded clones are given a class, and other clones once, few, many or no size at all.

V gene: TRBV5-5; D gene: .; clone size: once; J gene: TRBJ1-1; CDR3 DNA: TGTGCCAGCAGCTTGTATCACAGGGAAAGTACTGAAGCTTTCTTT; CDR3 protein: CASSLYHRESTEAFF
V gene: TRBV10-2; D gene: TRBD1; clone size: .; J gene: TRBJ1-5; CDR3 DNA: TGCGCCAGCCAAAACCCAACAGGGGGCAATCAGCCCCAGCATTTT; CDR3 protein: CASQNPTGGNQPQHF
V gene: TRBV18; D gene: TRBD1; clone size: .; J gene: TRBJ2-6; CDR3 DNA: TGTGCCAGCTCACCAACGACAGGGGCCCATTCCGGAACTGGGGCCAACGTCCTGACTTTC; CDR3 protein: CASSPTTGAHSGTGANVLTF
V gene: TRBV30; D gene: .; clone size: .; J gene: TRBJ1-6; CDR3 DNA: TGTGCCTGGAGTGTACTGAGGGGCACTGATTCACCCCTCCACTTT; CDR3 protein: CAWSVLRGTDSPLHF
V gene: TRBV10-3; D gene: TRBD2; clone size: .; J gene: TRBJ2-7; CDR3 DNA: TGTGCCATCAGTGAGCCGACCGGGACTAGCGGGGGGGCATATGACGAGCAGTACTTC; CDR3 protein: CAISEPTGTSGGAYDEQYF
V gene: TRBV7-8; D gene: TRBD2; clone size: .; J gene: TRBJ2-7; CDR3 DNA: TGTGCCAGCAGCTTAACTAGCGGGGGGGCCGGGTCCTACGAGCAGTACTTC; CDR3 protein: CASSLTSGGAGSYEQYF
V gene: TRBV7-6; D gene: TRBD1; clone size: .; J gene: TRBJ1-1; CDR3 DNA: TGTGCCAGCAGCTTGGGGACAGGAGGGAACACTGAAGCTTTCTTT; CDR3 protein: CASSLGTGGNTEAFF
V gene: TRBV11-2; D gene: TRBD2; clone size: .; J gene: TRBJ2-1; CDR3 DNA: TGTGCCAGCAGCATACCTAGCGGGGGCTACAATGAGCAGTTCTTC; CDR3 protein: CASSIPSGGYNEQFF
V gene: TRBV19; D gene: .; clone size: .; J gene: TRBJ1-5; CDR3 DNA: TGTGCCAGTAGTTTGTGGGGGCAGGGAAATCAGCCCCAGCATTTT; CDR3 protein: CASSLWGQGNQPQHF
V gene: TRBV2; D gene: .; clone size: .; J gene: TRBJ1-5; CDR3 DNA: TGTGCCAGCAGAAGGGGCAGGGATAGGGGTCAGCCCCAGCATTTT; CDR3 protein: CASRRGRDRGQPQHF
V gene: TRBV2; D gene: .; clone size: .; J gene: TRBJ1-1; CDR3 DNA: TGTGCCAGCATTATGACCGGGAAGAACACTGAAGCTTTCTTT; CDR3 protein: CASIMTGKNTEAFF
V gene: TRBV7-2; D gene: TRBD1; clone size: .; J gene: TRBJ1-3; CDR3 DNA: TGTGCCAGCAGCGGTGTAATCCGGACAGGGGTAAACACCATATATTTT; CDR3 protein: CASSGVIRTGVNTIYF
V gene: TRBV12-3/TRBV12-4; D gene: .; clone size: .; J gene: TRBJ1-2; CDR3 DNA: TGTGCCAGCAGTTTGAACAGGGCTAGCTACACCTTC; CDR3 protein: CASSLNRASYTF
V gene: TRBV15; D gene: .; clone size: .; J gene: TRBJ1-2; CDR3 DNA: TGTGCCACCAGCAGAGATGTGGAGGCAAACTATGGCTACACCTTC; CDR3 protein: CATSRDVEANYGYTF
V gene: TRBV12-3/TRBV12-4; D gene: .; clone size: few; J gene: TRBJ1-2; CDR3 DNA: TGTGCCAGCAGTCTTGGACAGTCCTATGGCTACACCTTC; CDR3 protein: CASSLGQSYGYTF
V gene: TRBV11-2; D gene: .; clone size: .; J gene: TRBJ2-2; CDR3 DNA: TGTGCCAGCAGCTTATGGGGGACCAACACCGGGGAGCTGTTTTTT; CDR3 protein: CASSLWGTNTGELFF
V gene: TRBV6-5; D gene: .; clone size: .; J gene: TRBJ1-1; CDR3 DNA: TGTGCCAGCAGATCTTACAAGAACACTGAAGCTTTCTTT; CDR3 protein: CASRSYKNTEAFF
V gene: TRBV14; D gene: .; clone size: .; J gene: TRBJ1-1; CDR3 DNA: TGTGCCAGCAGCGCGCAGTGGAACACTGAAGCTTTCTTT; CDR3 protein: CASSAQWNTEAFF
V gene: TRBV3-1/TRBV3-2; D gene: .; clone size: once; J gene: TRBJ1-1; CDR3 DNA: TGTGCCAGCAGCCAACTGGACACGAACACTGAAGCTTTCTTT; CDR3 protein: CASSQLDTNTEAFF
V gene: TRBV7-2; D gene: TRBD1; clone size: .; J gene: TRBJ1-2; CDR3 DNA: TGTGCCAGCAGCTTAGATAACCTCAGGGGGAGAGGAGGCTACACCTTC; CDR3 protein: CASSLDNLRGRGGYTF
V gene: TRBV9; D gene: .; clone size: .; J gene: TRBJ1-2; CDR3 DNA: TGTGCCAGCAGCGTAGCCAAGGGGTTTGGGGGTGGCTACACCTTC; CDR3 protein: CASSVAKGFGGGYTF
V gene: TRBV2; D gene: .; clone size: .; J gene: TRBJ1-5; CDR3 DNA: TGTGCCAGCAGTGACTGGGGAAATAGCAATCAGCCCCAGCATTTT; CDR3 protein: CASSDWGNSNQPQHF
V gene: TRBV25-1; D gene: .; clone size: .; J gene: TRBJ2-1; CDR3 DNA: TGTGCCAGCCGCGAGTCGGGTGCCTACAATGAGCAGTTCTTC; CDR3 protein: CASRESGAYNEQFF
V gene: TRBV15; D gene: .; clone size: .; J gene: TRBJ2-1; CDR3 DNA: TGTGCCACCAGCATATCGTCCAATGAGCAGTTCTTC; CDR3 protein: CATSISSNEQFF
V gene: TRBV2; D gene: .; clone size: .; J gene: TRBJ1-2; CDR3 DNA: TGTGCCAGTATACTTAACAACGAAGCTAACTATGGCTACACCTTC; CDR3 protein: CASILNNEANYGYTF
V gene: TRBV18; D gene: TRBD1; clone size: .; J gene: TRBJ1-2; CDR3 DNA: TGTGCCAGCTCAGAACCTGGGACAGGTTCTAACTATGGCTACACCTTC; CDR3 protein: CASSEPGTGSNYGYTF
V gene: TRBV2; D gene: .; clone size: .; J gene: TRBJ1-5; CDR3 DNA: TGTGCCAGCAGTGAACCCCTACTATATAGCAATCAGCCCCAGCATTTT; CDR3 protein: CASSEPLLYSNQPQHF
V gene: TRBV7-2; D gene: .; clone size: .; J gene: TRBJ2-5; CDR3 DNA: TGTGCCAGCAGCCTACCGGGGTTACAAGAGACCCAGTACTTC; CDR3 protein: CASSLPGLQETQYF
V gene: TRBV6-1; D gene: .; clone size: .; J gene: TRBJ2-7; CDR3 DNA: TGTGCCAGCAGTGAACAAGTGTGGGGCAGTTCCTACGAGCAGTACTTC; CDR3 protein: CASSEQVWGSSYEQYF
V gene: TRBV14; D gene: TRBD1; clone size: once; J gene: TRBJ1-1; CDR3 DNA: TGTGCCAGCAGCCAAGACAGGGGGCAGGGGGACACTGAAGCTTTCTTT; CDR3 protein: CASSQDRGQGDTEAFF
V gene: TRBV5-6; D gene: .; clone size: .; J gene: TRBJ2-3; CDR3 DNA: TGTGCCAGTTGTGTGCACCGCACAGATACGCAGTATTTT; CDR3 protein: CASCVHRTDTQYF
V gene: TRBV20-1; D gene: .; clone size: .; J gene: TRBJ1-2; CDR3 DNA: TGCAGTGCTAGTAGGGACCTTGACCATGGCTACACCTTC; CDR3 protein: CSASRDLDHGYTF
V gene: TRBV7-2; D gene: .; clone size: once; J gene: TRBJ2-5; CDR3 DNA: TGTGCCAGCAGCTTAGGGCAGGGAACCCAAGAGACCCAGTACTTC; CDR3 protein: CASSLGQGTQETQYF
V gene: TRBV3-1/TRBV3-2; D gene: .; clone size: .; J gene: TRBJ1-2; CDR3 DNA: TGTGCCAGCAGCCAAAACTCGGAGGCCTATGGCTACACCTTC; CDR3 protein: CASSQNSEAYGYTF
V gene: TRBV4-3; D gene: .; clone size: .; J gene: TRBJ2-7; CDR3 DNA: TGCGCCAGCAGCCAGGAGGGACACCTCGGCGAGCAGTACTTC; CDR3 protein: CASSQEGHLGEQYF
V gene: TRBV5-6; D gene: .; clone size: .; J gene: TRBJ2-7; CDR3 DNA: TGTGCCAGCAGCCCGGACGGGAGATCCTACGAGCAGTACTTC; CDR3 protein: CASSPDGRSYEQYF
V gene: TRBV6-5; D gene: .; clone size: .; J gene: TRBJ1-2; CDR3 DNA: TGTGCCAGCAGTTACTTTCAGGGGACGTATGGCTACACCTTC; CDR3 protein: CASSYFQGTYGYTF
V gene: TRBV29-1; D gene: TRBD1; clone size: .; J gene: TRBJ2-7; CDR3 DNA: TGCAGCGTTGATGGGGGCGACAGGGACTACGAGCAGTACTTC; CDR3 protein: CSVDGGDRDYEQYF
V gene: TRBV14; D gene: TRBD1; clone size: .; J gene: TRBJ1-1; CDR3 DNA: TGTGCCAGCAGCCCTGGATATATACAGGGGGTGAGCACTGAAGCTTTCTTT; CDR3 protein: CASSPGYIQGVSTEAFF
V gene: TRBV6-2/TRBV6-3; D gene: TRBD1; clone size: .; J gene: TRBJ1-5; CDR3 DNA: TGTGCCAGCAGTTATGGACAGGCCCTACCTAGCAATCAGCCCCAGCATTTT; CDR3 protein: CASSYGQALPSNQPQHF
V gene: TRBV29-1; D gene: TRBD1; clone size: .; J gene: TRBJ2-5; CDR3 DNA: TGCAGCGTTGAAGTCCCTACAGGGGCCCGAGAGACCCAGTACTTC; CDR3 protein: CSVEVPTGARETQYF
V gene: TRBV5-6; D gene: .; clone size: .; J gene: TRBJ1-2; CDR3 DNA: TGTGCCAGCAGCCCCGGACGGGACTATGGCTACACCTTC; CDR3 protein: CASSPGRDYGYTF
V gene: TRBV30; D gene: .; clone size: .; J gene: TRBJ1-1; CDR3 DNA: TGTGCCTGGGATATACAGGGTGCGGGGACTGAAGCTTTCTTT; CDR3 protein: CAWDIQGAGTEAFF
V gene: TRBV2; D gene: TRBD1; clone size: .; J gene: TRBJ1-4; CDR3 DNA: TGTGCCAGCAGTGAACAGGGGGCGCGGGAAAAACTGTTTTTT; CDR3 protein: CASSEQGAREKLFF
V gene: TRBV3-1/TRBV3-2; D gene: TRBD1; clone size: .; J gene: TRBJ2-5; CDR3 DNA: TGTGCCAGCAGCCAAGGGACAGGGTTTTCCGAGACCCAGTACTTC; CDR3 protein: CASSQGTGFSETQYF
V gene: TRBV4-3; D gene: .; clone size: .; J gene: TRBJ1-5; CDR3 DNA: TGCGCCAGCAGCCAAGATTTCCGCGGGTGGAATCAGCCCCAGCATTTT; CDR3 protein: CASSQDFRGWNQPQHF
V gene: TRBV7-9; D gene: TRBD2; clone size: .; J gene: TRBJ2-5; CDR3 DNA: TGTGCCACCAACACGGGGGGAGGAGAGACCCAGTACTTC; CDR3 protein: CATNTGGGETQYF
V gene: TRBV30; D gene: .; clone size: .; J gene: TRBJ1-5; CDR3 DNA: TGTGCCTGGGGGACCTCCACCAGGGCCCAGCATTTT; CDR3 protein: CAWGTSTRAQHF
V gene: TRBV1; D gene: .; clone size: .; J gene: TRBJ1-5; CDR3 DNA: TGCACCAGCAGCCATTACAGGGGATTTGTAAATCAGCCCCAGCATTTT; CDR3 protein: CTSSHYRGFVNQPQHF
V gene: TRBV5-1; D gene: TRBD1; clone size: once; J gene: TRBJ2-7; CDR3 DNA: TGCGCCAGCAGCTTGGGGGTAGACAGGGGAACCTACGAGCAGTACTTC; CDR3 protein: CASSLGVDRGTYEQYF
V gene: TRBV29-1; D gene: .; clone size: .; J gene: TRBJ1-2; CDR3 DNA: TGCAGCGTTGATTGGGGGGCCGGCTATGGCTACACCTTC; CDR3 protein: CSVDWGAGYGYTF
V gene: TRBV7-2; D gene: .; clone size: .; J gene: TRBJ1-3; CDR3 DNA: TGTGCCAGCAGCTTAAAGGTGTGGGGCGCTCTTTCTCCTGGAAACACCATATATTTT; CDR3 protein: CASSLKVWGALSPGNTIYF
V gene: TRBV6-6; D gene: .; clone size: .; J gene: TRBJ1-4; CDR3 DNA: TGTGCCAGCAGTTACTCCCGGACAACGAGCTATGAAAAACTGTTTTTT; CDR3 protein: CASSYSRTTSYEKLFF
V gene: TRBV7-9; D gene: .; clone size: .; J gene: TRBJ1-6; CDR3 DNA: TGTGCCAGCAGCTTAAAAGGACATTCCAATTCACCCCTCCACTTT; CDR3 protein: CASSLKGHSNSPLHF
V gene: TRBV2; D gene: TRBD1; clone size: .; J gene: TRBJ1-1; CDR3 DNA: TGTGCCAGCAGGGAAACAGGGGGATCGCTAGAAGCTTTCTTT; CDR3 protein: CASRETGGSLEAFF
V gene: TRBV5-1; D gene: .; clone size: .; J gene: TRBJ1-2; CDR3 DNA: TGCGCCAGCAGCGGCCGAGGGGGGGTCTATGGCTACACCTTC; CDR3 protein: CASSGRGGVYGYTF
V gene: TRBV6-2/TRBV6-3; D gene: .; clone size: .; J gene: TRBJ2-3; CDR3 DNA: TGTGCCAGCAGTTATCCCGTACCAGATACGCAGTATTTT; CDR3 protein: CASSYPVPDTQYF
V gene: TRBV2; D gene: .; clone size: .; J gene: TRBJ1-2; CDR3 DNA: TGTGCCAGCAGCCAACCCTCCGGCAGGCCAAACTATGGCTACACCTTC; CDR3 protein: CASSQPSGRPNYGYTF
V gene: TRBV11-3; D gene: TRBD2; clone size: .; J gene: TRBJ2-2; CDR3 DNA: TGTGCCAGCAGCCCGGGACTAGCGGGGGGCTGGAAATCGAACACCGGGGAGCTGTTTTTT; CDR3 protein: CASSPGLAGGWKSNTGELFF
V gene: TRBV30; D gene: .; clone size: .; J gene: TRBJ2-2; CDR3 DNA: TGTGCCCTCGACGTGGACTATCTCTCCGGGGAGCTGTTTTTT; CDR3 protein: CALDVDYLSGELFF